This TCR beta chain is from a study of blood T cell repertoires in COVID-19. This CDR3 contains 15 residues. Trimming stripped 7 bases from V and 2 bases from J, with 14 bases between. Germline CDR1 is LNHDA and CDR2 is SQIVND (reference sequence). The table came from immunoSEQ multiplex PCR; TCRdb's copy has only in-frame clones and leaves some out. The sample comprises hundreds of thousands of clones, approximately 90% of which are singletons, and roughly 2% rests with the top ten. The V call is TRBV19, the J call TRBJ2-2; the D gene is possibly TRBD1 (6 bases). The sequenced sample was PBMCs or T cells enriched from blood (not recorded which). The origin of this receptor is a woman aged 55 to 70 in a cohort exposed to, infected with or recovered from COVID-19 (not recorded which). CDR3 nucleotides: TGTGCCAGTAATACCGGGACATTAAACACCGGGGAGCTGTTTTTT. Translating gives CASNTGTLNTGELFF.